This TCR beta chain emerged from a study of OX40 agonist ivuxolimab in advanced cancers. The wider study: Patient treatment consisted of intravenous ivuxolimab administration every 2 weeks at 0.01 to 10 mg/kg. Hepatocellular carcinoma, melanoma, renal cell or head and neck cancer affected the dose-escalation patients.

The CDR3 loop spans 14 amino acids. V was pared by 4 bases and J by 5 bases, with 12 bases between. The germline gives CDR1 MNHNY, CDR2 SVGAGI (reference sequence). A word on this clone: Its matching antigen is unknown.

The timepoints at which blood was sampled were baseline, cycle 4 day 1, and cycle 7 day 1. Study results and limitations: People who partly responded at 0.1-3.0 mg/kg had some of the least clonal expansion seen.

TCRdb keeps only in-frame clones here, not all; method: immunoSEQ multiplex PCR. This table has under 55,000 clones, roughly 93% appearing once. The rearrangement uses TRBV6-6 and TRBJ1-5; a weak D match, TRBD1 (5 bases). The sample in question was CD4+ or CD8+ T cells sorted from blood, obtained in a trial of the OX40 agonist ivuxolimab. The origin of this receptor is an adult with an advanced solid tumor such as melanoma, head and neck, liver or kidney cancer. In DNA form, the CDR3 reads TGTGCCAGCAGTTTCCGGGACGGTGATCAGCCCCAGCATTTT. Translated, it gives CASSFRDGDQPQHF.